The rows below give T cell receptor beta chains drawn from one sample of a study of control samples from healthy donors and cancer patients. Sequencing used immunoSEQ multiplex PCR; TCRdb keeps in-frame clones, though not all of them. The repertoire includes roughly 100,000 clones, 83% of them detected once, and roughly 13% sits in the top ten. The sequenced material came from blood. These receptors were collected from a woman between 45 and 65 years old in good health. Both conserved end residues are part of each CDR3. The order of the fields is J gene, clone size, V gene, D gene, CDR3 DNA, CDR3 protein. A D gene is named only where the DNA matches it firmly. Expanded clones are given a class, and other clones once, few, many or no size at all.

j_gene: TRBJ1-5
abundance: .
v_gene: TRBV28
d_gene: .
CDR3nt: TGTGCCAGCAGTTACCAGGGGTCACCCCAGCATTTT
CDR3aa: CASSYQGSPQHF

j_gene: TRBJ2-1
abundance: .
v_gene: TRBV7-3
d_gene: TRBD1
CDR3nt: TGTGCCAGCAGCCCAGAAGGGGGACAGGGAGGAAAGAAGCAGTTCTTC
CDR3aa: CASSPEGGQGGKKQFF

j_gene: TRBJ1-1
abundance: .
v_gene: TRBV12-3/TRBV12-4
d_gene: TRBD1
CDR3nt: TGTGCCAGCAGTTCGGGGACAGGGGAGGAAGCTTTCTTT
CDR3aa: CASSSGTGEEAFF

j_gene: TRBJ1-2
abundance: few
v_gene: TRBV5-5
d_gene: .
CDR3nt: TGTGCCAGCAGCTTGGATAGGGTTCTTGGCTACACCTTC
CDR3aa: CASSLDRVLGYTF

j_gene: TRBJ2-5
abundance: .
v_gene: TRBV5-6
d_gene: TRBD2
CDR3nt: TGTGCCAGCAGTTATCCGGGACTAGCGGGGGGGCCGGAGACCCAGTACTTC
CDR3aa: CASSYPGLAGGPETQYF

j_gene: TRBJ1-4
abundance: .
v_gene: TRBV28
d_gene: TRBD1
CDR3nt: TGTGCCAGCAGCCAGGGGGGCACTAATGAAAAACTGTTTTTT
CDR3aa: CASSQGGTNEKLFF

j_gene: TRBJ1-5
abundance: .
v_gene: TRBV6-1
d_gene: .
CDR3nt: TGTGCCAGCAGTGAATTTTTTCGGCAAAACAATCAGCCCCAGCATTTT
CDR3aa: CASSEFFRQNNQPQHF

j_gene: TRBJ1-2
abundance: .
v_gene: TRBV19
d_gene: TRBD1
CDR3nt: TGTGCCAGTAGCCCGGGACAGGGGATCTTGAGCTACACCTTC
CDR3aa: CASSPGQGILSYTF

j_gene: TRBJ2-6
abundance: .
v_gene: TRBV5-6
d_gene: .
CDR3nt: TGTGCCAGCAGCCTCAACACCCTCTCTGGGGCCAACGTCCTGACTTTC
CDR3aa: CASSLNTLSGANVLTF

j_gene: TRBJ1-5
abundance: .
v_gene: TRBV28
d_gene: .
CDR3nt: TGTGCCAGCAGTTTAGGGCAGGGTTTTAGACAGCCCCAGCATTTT
CDR3aa: CASSLGQGFRQPQHF

j_gene: TRBJ2-1
abundance: .
v_gene: TRBV29-1
d_gene: .
CDR3nt: TGCAGCTCGGGTTCCTACAATGAGCAGTTCTTC
CDR3aa: CSSGSYNEQFF

j_gene: TRBJ1-6
abundance: .
v_gene: TRBV4-3
d_gene: TRBD1
CDR3nt: TGCGCCAGCAGCCACGGACAGGGACTGTCACCCCTCCACTTT
CDR3aa: CASSHGQGLSPLHF

j_gene: TRBJ1-1
abundance: .
v_gene: TRBV7-9
d_gene: .
CDR3nt: TGTGCCAGCAGCTTAACAGTTTTAAACACTGAAGCTTTCTTT
CDR3aa: CASSLTVLNTEAFF

j_gene: TRBJ2-3
abundance: .
v_gene: TRBV7-8
d_gene: .
CDR3nt: TGTGCCAGCAGCCCCCGGGACTCAAGCACAGATACGCAGTATTTT
CDR3aa: CASSPRDSSTDTQYF

j_gene: TRBJ2-1
abundance: .
v_gene: TRBV19
d_gene: TRBD2
CDR3nt: TGTGCCAGTAGTACAGATAGCGGGTTCTACAATGAGCAGTTCTTC
CDR3aa: CASSTDSGFYNEQFF

j_gene: TRBJ1-1
abundance: once
v_gene: TRBV20-1
d_gene: .
CDR3nt: TGCAGTGCTACCGGGACCCCCTGGGCTTTCTTT
CDR3aa: CSATGTPWAFF

j_gene: TRBJ2-4
abundance: .
v_gene: TRBV6-5
d_gene: .
CDR3nt: TGTGCCAGCAGTTCTCAGCGAAACATTCAGTACTTC
CDR3aa: CASSSQRNIQYF

j_gene: TRBJ1-1
abundance: .
v_gene: TRBV18
d_gene: .
CDR3nt: TGTGCCAGCTCGCTCGGGATGGAGGACACTGAAGCTTTCTTT
CDR3aa: CASSLGMEDTEAFF

j_gene: TRBJ2-1
abundance: .
v_gene: TRBV11-3
d_gene: TRBD2
CDR3nt: TGTGCCAGCAGCCACGGGGAGGGGTTTCTTTGGGACTACAATGAGCAGTTCTTC
CDR3aa: CASSHGEGFLWDYNEQFF

j_gene: TRBJ2-1
abundance: .
v_gene: TRBV10-3
d_gene: .
CDR3nt: TGTGCCACCCGTCGGGACAATGAGCAGTTCTTC
CDR3aa: CATRRDNEQFF

j_gene: TRBJ2-2
abundance: .
v_gene: TRBV29-1
d_gene: TRBD1
CDR3nt: TGCAGCGTTGCACAGGGGCTCACCGGGGAGCTGTTTTTT
CDR3aa: CSVAQGLTGELFF

j_gene: TRBJ2-5
abundance: .
v_gene: TRBV20-1
d_gene: .
CDR3nt: TGCAGTGTTAGCAGGCAGACCCAGTACTTC
CDR3aa: CSVSRQTQYF

j_gene: TRBJ1-2
abundance: .
v_gene: TRBV15
d_gene: .
CDR3nt: TGTGCCACCAGCAGAGATAGAGGGGGAGGATTTGGCTACACCTTC
CDR3aa: CATSRDRGGGFGYTF

j_gene: TRBJ1-1
abundance: .
v_gene: TRBV5-5
d_gene: TRBD1
CDR3nt: TGTGCCAGCAGCTTAGCGACAGGGTTCGGTGAAGCTTTCTTT
CDR3aa: CASSLATGFGEAFF

j_gene: TRBJ1-5
abundance: .
v_gene: TRBV19
d_gene: .
CDR3nt: TGTGCCAGTAGTACCCGGGACACAAATCAGCCCCAGCATTTT
CDR3aa: CASSTRDTNQPQHF

j_gene: TRBJ2-7
abundance: .
v_gene: TRBV29-1
d_gene: .
CDR3nt: TGCAGCGTCGAGGTTCTGGGGGAGACTCACTACGAGCAGTACTTC
CDR3aa: CSVEVLGETHYEQYF

j_gene: TRBJ1-2
abundance: .
v_gene: TRBV18
d_gene: .
CDR3nt: TGTGCCAGCTCACCACCGGGGTTCGACGGCTACACCTTC
CDR3aa: CASSPPGFDGYTF

j_gene: TRBJ1-1
abundance: .
v_gene: TRBV19
d_gene: .
CDR3nt: TGTGCCAGTAGTATCTCGGGGCCAGGGGTACGATTGAACACTGAAGCTTTCTTT
CDR3aa: CASSISGPGVRLNTEAFF

j_gene: TRBJ2-3
abundance: .
v_gene: TRBV28
d_gene: TRBD2
CDR3nt: TGTGCCAGCAGTCCGCGGGGGACCACAGATACGCAGTATTTT
CDR3aa: CASSPRGTTDTQYF

j_gene: TRBJ2-3
abundance: .
v_gene: TRBV9
d_gene: TRBD2
CDR3nt: TGTGCCAGCAGCCCAGGACTAGCGCGAGATACGCAGTATTTT
CDR3aa: CASSPGLARDTQYF

j_gene: TRBJ1-5
abundance: .
v_gene: TRBV10-1
d_gene: .
CDR3nt: TGCGCCAGCAGTGAAGGGAAGCCCCAGCATTTT
CDR3aa: CASSEGKPQHF

j_gene: TRBJ2-5
abundance: .
v_gene: TRBV7-4
d_gene: .
CDR3nt: TGTGCCAGCAGCTTGGGGCCGGGAGTCGGAGGAACCCAGTACTTC
CDR3aa: CASSLGPGVGGTQYF

j_gene: TRBJ1-5
abundance: .
v_gene: TRBV27
d_gene: .
CDR3nt: TGTGCCAGCAGTGCCGTAGGGGGGTTGAGGAATCAGCCCCAGCATTTT
CDR3aa: CASSAVGGLRNQPQHF

j_gene: TRBJ2-7
abundance: few
v_gene: TRBV9
d_gene: TRBD1
CDR3nt: TGTGCCAGCAGCGCCCGGGACAGTAACTACGAGCAGTACTTC
CDR3aa: CASSARDSNYEQYF

j_gene: TRBJ1-1
abundance: .
v_gene: TRBV11-2
d_gene: TRBD1
CDR3nt: TGTGCCAGCAGCTTCGGACAGGGTGACTCTGAAGCTTTCTTT
CDR3aa: CASSFGQGDSEAFF

j_gene: TRBJ1-1
abundance: .
v_gene: TRBV4-2
d_gene: .
CDR3nt: TGTGCCAGCAGCCAATTTCGTCAGGGCCAGAACACTGAAGCTTTCTTT
CDR3aa: CASSQFRQGQNTEAFF

j_gene: TRBJ2-2
abundance: .
v_gene: TRBV4-3
d_gene: TRBD2
CDR3nt: TGCGCCAGCAGCCGAGAGGGACTAGCGGCGAACACCGGGGAGCTGTTTTTT
CDR3aa: CASSREGLAANTGELFF

j_gene: TRBJ1-1
abundance: .
v_gene: TRBV7-2
d_gene: .
CDR3nt: TGTGCCAGCAGCAAAAGTAGAGGGGACACTGAAGCTTTCTTT
CDR3aa: CASSKSRGDTEAFF

j_gene: TRBJ2-2
abundance: .
v_gene: TRBV15
d_gene: TRBD2
CDR3nt: TGTGCCACCAGCAGATTCCGGACTAGCGGGGGCACCGGGGAGCTGTTTTTT
CDR3aa: CATSRFRTSGGTGELFF

j_gene: TRBJ2-1
abundance: .
v_gene: TRBV10-3
d_gene: TRBD2
CDR3nt: TGTGCCATCAGCTCAACTAGCGGGGGGCACAATGAGCAGTTCTTC
CDR3aa: CAISSTSGGHNEQFF

j_gene: TRBJ2-6
abundance: .
v_gene: TRBV15
d_gene: .
CDR3nt: TGTGCCACCAGCAGAGGAACGGGACCCATCTCTGGGGCCAACGTCCTGACTTTC
CDR3aa: CATSRGTGPISGANVLTF

j_gene: TRBJ2-5
abundance: .
v_gene: TRBV18
d_gene: .
CDR3nt: TGTGCCAGCTCACTCCGGGGCCCACAAGAGACCCAGTACTTC
CDR3aa: CASSLRGPQETQYF

j_gene: TRBJ1-4
abundance: .
v_gene: TRBV5-4
d_gene: TRBD1
CDR3nt: TGTGCCAGCAGCCGGACAGGGCAGGGTGAAAAACTGTTTTTT
CDR3aa: CASSRTGQGEKLFF

j_gene: TRBJ1-2
abundance: .
v_gene: TRBV19
d_gene: TRBD1
CDR3nt: TGTGCCAGTGGACGGACAGGGGAATATGGCTACACCTTC
CDR3aa: CASGRTGEYGYTF

j_gene: TRBJ2-1
abundance: .
v_gene: TRBV3-1/TRBV3-2
d_gene: .
CDR3nt: TGTGCCAGCAGCCAAGTGGGGACCAATTCCTACAATGAGCAGTTCTTC
CDR3aa: CASSQVGTNSYNEQFF

j_gene: TRBJ2-2
abundance: few
v_gene: TRBV5-5
d_gene: TRBD2
CDR3nt: TGTGCCAGCAGCCGGGCGGGGGCCGGGGAGCTGTTTTTT
CDR3aa: CASSRAGAGELFF

j_gene: TRBJ2-1
abundance: .
v_gene: TRBV5-8
d_gene: TRBD2
CDR3nt: TGTGCCAGCAGCTTGCTAGCGGGGGGGATGAATGAGCAGTTCTTC
CDR3aa: CASSLLAGGMNEQFF

j_gene: TRBJ2-7
abundance: .
v_gene: TRBV9
d_gene: TRBD1
CDR3nt: TGTGCCAGCAGCGCGACAGGGCAAGAGGGGAACGAGCAGTACTTC
CDR3aa: CASSATGQEGNEQYF

j_gene: TRBJ2-1
abundance: .
v_gene: TRBV27
d_gene: TRBD2
CDR3nt: TGTGCCAGCAGTCTCCCGGGACTAGCGGGGCTCAATGAGCAGTTCTTC
CDR3aa: CASSLPGLAGLNEQFF

j_gene: TRBJ1-1
abundance: .
v_gene: TRBV5-4
d_gene: .
CDR3nt: TGTGCCAGCAGCAGCCAGACAGGCGCACTGAACACTGAAGCTTTCTTT
CDR3aa: CASSSQTGALNTEAFF

j_gene: TRBJ2-1
abundance: .
v_gene: TRBV24-1
d_gene: .
CDR3nt: TGTGCCACCAGTGCTGGGTGGGACAATGAGCAGTTCTTC
CDR3aa: CATSAGWDNEQFF